Presented here are 23 T cell receptor beta chains from one specimen sequenced in a study of blood T cell repertoires in COVID-19. The table came from immunoSEQ multiplex PCR; TCRdb's copy has only in-frame clones and leaves some out. Of 200,000 to 250,000 clones listed, approximately 86% are singletons. The material sequenced was peripheral blood. These receptors were obtained from a man in his 60s with acute or convalescent COVID-19.

The V and J genes are TRBV4-1 and TRBJ2-3, with 7 bases that match TRBD2. The CDR3 is made up of 17 amino acids. The V gene's germline CDR1 is MGHRA and CDR2 YSYEKL. V shed 3 bases and J 2 bases; nucleotides not matched to a gene: 11. For the CDR3, the DNA is TGCGCCAGCAGCCAGTCGCCCGTAGCGGGTTCCACAGATACGCAGTATTTT. It encodes CASSQSPVAGSTDTQYF.

The sample holds one count of this clone. The chain employs TRBV29-1 and TRBJ1-2, with 8 nucleotides matching TRBD1. This CDR3 contains 16 residues. Germline trimming cut 3 bases from V and 5 bases from J; bases unmatched to any gene: 14. Germline V gives CDR1 SQVTM, CDR2 ANQGSEA. The CDR3 reads CSVDGWEDRERYGYTF. DNA for the CDR3: TGCAGCGTTGATGGATGGGAGGACAGGGAGAGGTATGGCTACACCTTC.

The V call is TRBV10-3, the J call TRBJ1-2; 7 bases fit TRBD1. The length of the CDR3 is 15 residues. From germline, CDR1 is ENHRY and CDR2 SYGVKD. V shed 7 bases and J 8 bases; nucleotides not matched to a gene: 16. The CDR3 loop is CAINGEDRRPRGYTF. Here the CDR3 DNA reads TGTGCCATCAACGGCGAGGACAGGCGCCCCAGAGGCTACACCTTC.

The chain links TRBV19 to TRBJ1-5; TRBD1 matches at 8 bases. The CDR3 runs to 17 residues. The trim removed 5 bases at V and 5 bases at J, leaving 14 bases unmatched. Per the germline V gene, CDR1 is LNHDA and CDR2 is SQIVND (reference sequence). The CDR3 DNA reads as TGTGCCAGTAGTGCCGGGGCAGGGGGCTGGATCGATCAGCCCCAGCATTTT. As protein: CASSAGAGGWIDQPQHF.

The chain combines TRBV11-3 with TRBJ2-7, with D maybe TRBD1 (6 bases). CDR1 SGHNT and CDR2 YENEEA come from the germline V gene. The length of the CDR3 is 20 residues. V lost 1 base and J 2 bases, leaving 27 bases between the germline ends. In DNA form, the CDR3 reads TGTGCCAGCAGCTTAGGTAGAAAGACCGGGACATATAATCTTACCTACGAGCAGTACTTC. This codes for CASSLGRKTGTYNLTYEQYF.

The chain couples TRBV7-8 to TRBJ2-2, with a possible D match to TRBD1 (6 bases). Looked up from germline, CDR1 is SGHVS and CDR2 is FQNEAQ. This CDR3 has 14 residues. Between the trimmed V and J ends, which lost 4 bases and 3 bases, there was a span of 9 bases. This CDR3 reads CASSSQGDTGELFF. The CDR3 DNA follows: TGTGCCAGCAGCTCACAGGGAGACACCGGGGAGCTGTTTTTT.

The gene calls are TRBV7-9 and TRBJ2-7; 7 nucleotides agree with TRBD1. Germline CDR1 is SEHNR and CDR2 is FQNEAQ (reference sequence). This CDR3 spans 16 amino acids. The J segment lost 4 bases and the V segment lost 7 bases, leaving 16 bases of the junction unmatched. Written as DNA, the CDR3 is TGTGCCAGCATCCGTTTCTCCGGGACAGAAAAATACGAGCAGTACTTC. This gives the protein CASIRFSGTEKYEQYF.

The chain is built from TRBV29-1 and TRBJ2-5, with 8 nucleotides matching TRBD1. This CDR3 is built from 16 residues. J lost 1 base, V lost 0 bases, and 7 bases had no gene match. Germline V gives CDR1 SQVTM, CDR2 ANQGSEA. CDR3 sequence reads: CSVEDLWDRTQETQYF. The DNA for the CDR3 is TGCAGCGTTGAAGATCTCTGGGACAGGACCCAAGAGACCCAGTACTTC.

The V and J genes are TRBV24-1 and TRBJ2-2, with D tentatively TRBD1 (5 bases). Between the trimmed V and J ends, which lost 4 bases and 2 bases, there was a span of 10 bases. Germline V CDR1 and CDR2: KGHDR, SFDVKD. The CDR3 totals 15 residues. The CDR3 here is CATSDHRFNTGELFF. The CDR3 DNA reads as TGTGCCACCAGTGACCACAGGTTTAACACCGGGGAGCTGTTTTTT.

The J gene is TRBJ2-7, the V gene TRBV6-5, with D possibly TRBD1 on 5 matching bases. With 2 bases removed from V and 0 bases from J, the gap between germline ends came to 8 bases. Germline-derived CDR1 and CDR2 are MNHEY and SVGAGI. The CDR3 runs 14 residues. The CDR3 loop is CASSYADSSYEQYF. The CDR3 DNA reads as TGTGCCAGCAGTTACGCCGACAGCTCCTACGAGCAGTACTTC.

The chain employs TRBV7-3 and TRBJ2-3; 11 bases match TRBD2. Germline V gene sequence: CDR1 SGHTA, CDR2 FQGTGA. This CDR3 has 16 residues. With V trimmed by 2 bases and J by 2 bases, 3 bases remained unmatched. The CDR3 nucleotides read TGTGCCAGCAGCTTAGGGACTAGCGGAAACACAGATACGCAGTATTTT. It yields the protein CASSLGTSGNTDTQYF.

The chain combines TRBV7-2 with TRBJ2-7; D might be TRBD1 (6 bases). Looked up from germline, CDR1 is SGHTA and CDR2 is FQGNSA. The CDR3 is 14 residues long. With 3 bases removed from V and 2 bases from J, the gap between germline ends came to 11 bases. The CDR3, as DNA: TGTGCCAGCAGCTTGCCGACAGGAGCCTACGAGCAGTACTTC. Translating gives CASSLPTGAYEQYF.

This clone was counted only a few times. This chain links TRBV30 with TRBJ1-1, with D possibly being TRBD1 (5 bases). V lost 2 bases, J lost 1 base, and 11 bases lay in between. The V gene's germline CDR1 is GTSNPN and CDR2 SVGIG (reference sequence). This CDR3 region has 14 residues. The CDR3 spells CAWSYPDRNTEAFF. CDR3 in DNA: TGTGCCTGGAGTTACCCTGACAGGAACACTGAAGCTTTCTTT.

In this sample, this clone turned up many times. In nucleotides, the CDR3 is TGTGCCAGTATCTCGGGGGGTGGCAATCAGCCCCAGCATTTT. The encoded protein is CASISGGGNQPQHF. This chain joins TRBV19 and TRBJ1-5; a possible D gene is TRBD1 (5 bases). V was pared by 7 bases and J by 2 bases, with 12 bases between. The CDR3 covers 14 residues. Germline V gene sequence: CDR1 LNHDA, CDR2 SQIVND (reference sequence). The whole variable domain, remainder taken from reference TRBV19 and TRBJ1-5, is DGGITQSPKYLFRKEGQNVTLSCEQNLNHDAMYWYRQDPGQGLRLIYYSQIVNDFQKGDIAEGYSVSREKKESFPLTVTSAQKNPTAFYLCASISGGGNQPQHFGDGTRLSIL.

This chain uses TRBV6-5 with TRBJ1-1; 7 nucleotides match TRBD1. Germline values: CDR1 MNHEY, CDR2 SVGAGI. The CDR3 is 14 amino acids. The V segment lost 2 bases and the J segment 1 base; nucleotides outside the gene matches: 1. DNA for the CDR3: TGTGCCAGCAGTTACGACAGGGCGAACACTGAAGCTTTCTTT. Translating it yields CASSYDRANTEAFF.

The chain has TRBV25-1 and TRBJ2-2; D remains unclear. The V and J ends lost 6 bases and 5 bases respectively, with 13 bases between them. In germline, CDR1 is MGHDK, CDR2 SYGVNS. The CDR3 length is 14 residues. The chain's CDR3 is CASSQASWTGELFF. CDR3 coding DNA: TGTGCCAGCAGCCAGGCATCCTGGACCGGGGAGCTGTTTTTT.

This chain links TRBV27 with TRBJ1-5, with no clear D. Trimming cost V 7 bases and J 1 base, with 11 bases left between them. The CDR3 sequence is 14 residues long. Germline V lookup: CDR1 MNHEY, CDR2 SMNVEV (reference sequence). The CDR3 DNA is TGTGCCAGCACCTCTATGTGGAGCAATCAGCCCCAGCATTTT. It is translated as CASTSMWSNQPQHF.

The V and J genes are TRBV6-5 and TRBJ2-2, with D possibly matching TRBD1 (5 bases). This CDR3 contains 14 residues. V was trimmed by 11 bases and J by 1 base, leaving 14 bases between them. The germline gives CDR1 MNHEY, CDR2 SVGAGI. In DNA form, the CDR3 reads TGTGCCGCCAAGGGGCAGGTGAACACCGGGGAGCTGTTTTTT. This encodes CAAKGQVNTGELFF.

The rearrangement joins TRBV5-4 to TRBJ1-3, with D perhaps TRBD1 (6 bases). The length of the CDR3 is 15 residues. The germline gives CDR1 SGHNT, CDR2 YYREEE (reference sequence). The germline V and J ends were trimmed by 4 bases and 4 bases, with 15 bases remaining between them. Here the CDR3 DNA reads TGTGCCAGCAGCCGGATGATACAGGGCGGAAACACCATATATTTT. Encoded protein: CASSRMIQGGNTIYF.

The chain joins TRBV7-2 to TRBJ2-1; 11 bases are shared with TRBD2. CDR1 is SGHTA and CDR2 is FQGNSA in the germline V gene. The CDR3 length is 16 residues. V shed 1 base, J shed 6 bases, and the junction held 5 bases outside the gene matches. In DNA, the CDR3 is TGTGCCAGCAGCTTAGTGGAACTAGCGGGGGCCAATGAGCAGTTCTTC. Its protein is CASSLVELAGANEQFF. Full variable domain (missing parts from reference TRBV7-2 and TRBJ2-1): GAGVSQSPSNKVTEKGKDVELRCDPISGHTALYWYRQSLGQGLEFLIYFQGNSAPDKSGLPSDRFSAERTGGSVSTLTIQRTQQEDSAVYLCASSLVELAGANEQFFGPGTRLTVL.

This rearrangement joins TRBV6-5 to TRBJ1-6; a possible D gene is TRBD1 (6 bases). The germline gives CDR1 MNHEY, CDR2 SVGAGI. With 6 bases removed from V and 0 bases from J, the gap between germline ends came to 9 bases. The CDR3 spans 15 residues. The CDR3 DNA reads TGTGCCAGCAGGCAGGGGAGCTCCTATAATTCACCCCTCCACTTT. Translated: CASRQGSSYNSPLHF.

The rearrangement joins TRBV10-1 to TRBJ1-1; D call uncertain. Trimming cost V 4 bases and J 1 base, with 10 bases left between them. The CDR3 length is 14 residues. Germline V gene sequence: CDR1 WNHNN, CDR2 SYGVQD (reference sequence). The CDR3 DNA sequence: TGCGCCAGCAGTGCGACACTGACGAACACTGAAGCTTTCTTT. As protein: CASSATLTNTEAFF.

V gene TRBV6-4 combines with J gene TRBJ1-6, with D perhaps TRBD1 (6 bases). The CDR3 contains 15 residues. Trimming left V 6 bases short and J 7 bases short, with 16 bases between. Germline loops: CDR1 MRHNA, CDR2 SNTAGT. CDR3 protein: CASSTNTGSNSPLHF. The CDR3 nucleotides read TGTGCCAGCAGCACTAATACAGGGAGCAATTCACCCCTCCACTTT.